Listed below are T cell receptor beta chains from one sample, sequenced in a study of CD4 T cells in relation to SARS-CoV-2 and coronaviruses. Using immunoSEQ multiplex PCR, the repertoire was profiled, and TCRdb retains in-frame clones only, with some absent. Found here are roughly 20,000 clones, around three quarters of them singletons; the top ten hold around 12%. Antigens for these TCRs are unknown. The sequencing input was CD4+ T cells from PBMCs, cultured in vitro. Receptors originate from a human donor in good health. CDR3s include the opening cysteine and the closing phenylalanine or tryptophan. Fields, in order: J gene, D gene, V gene, clone size, CDR3 protein, CDR3 DNA. A D gene is named only where the DNA matches it firmly. Part of the rows lack a size; the others show once, few, many or a class for expanded clones.

J: TRBJ2-7
D: -
V: TRBV6-5
size: -
CDR3: CASEDPRTGSYEQYF
DNA: TGTGCCAGCGAAGACCCCCGGACCGGGTCCTACGAGCAGTACTTC

J: TRBJ2-2
D: TRBD1
V: TRBV7-9
size: few
CDR3: CASSLGDRNTGELFF
DNA: TGTGCCAGCAGCTTAGGGGACAGGAACACCGGGGAGCTGTTTTTT

J: TRBJ1-1
D: -
V: TRBV10-3
size: few
CDR3: CAISVGVLGTEAFF
DNA: TGTGCCATCAGTGTAGGAGTTCTGGGGACTGAAGCTTTCTTT

J: TRBJ2-1
D: TRBD2
V: TRBV3-1/TRBV3-2
size: -
CDR3: CASSQDRLAGLNEQFF
DNA: TGTGCCAGCAGCCAAGATCGGCTAGCGGGGTTAAATGAGCAGTTCTTC

J: TRBJ1-5
D: TRBD1
V: TRBV6-6
size: -
CDR3: CASNDRAENQPQHF
DNA: TGTGCCAGCAACGACAGGGCCGAAAATCAGCCCCAGCATTTT

J: TRBJ2-7
D: TRBD1
V: TRBV19
size: few
CDR3: CASSWQDREYEQYF
DNA: TGTGCCAGTAGTTGGCAGGACAGGGAATACGAGCAGTACTTC

J: TRBJ1-5
D: TRBD1
V: TRBV12-5
size: -
CDR3: CASGTGGNQPQHF
DNA: TGTGCTAGTGGGACAGGGGGCAATCAGCCCCAGCATTTT

J: TRBJ1-5
D: -
V: TRBV27
size: -
CDR3: CASSSSGTYQPQHF
DNA: TGTGCCAGCAGTTCGAGCGGGACATATCAGCCCCAGCATTTT

J: TRBJ2-5
D: -
V: TRBV30
size: -
CDR3: CAWNLWGQETQYF
DNA: TGTGCCTGGAATTTATGGGGGCAAGAGACCCAGTACTTC

J: TRBJ1-2
D: -
V: TRBV19
size: -
CDR3: CATSTGRPIGYTF
DNA: TGTGCCACCTCAACGGGACGACCTATCGGATACACCTTC

J: TRBJ2-2
D: TRBD1
V: TRBV11-3
size: -
CDR3: CASRSGTGVRELFF
DNA: TGTGCCAGCAGGTCCGGGACAGGGGTCCGGGAGCTGTTTTTT

J: TRBJ2-1
D: TRBD1
V: TRBV4-2
size: few
CDR3: CASSQVEGQGAVYNEQFF
DNA: TGTGCCAGCAGCCAAGTTGAGGGGCAGGGGGCGGTCTACAATGAGCAGTTCTTC

J: TRBJ2-7
D: TRBD1
V: TRBV25-1
size: -
CDR3: CASSPPGQGNVEYF
DNA: TGTGCCAGCAGCCCCCCGGGACAGGGTAATGTTGAGTACTTC

J: TRBJ2-5
D: TRBD1
V: TRBV5-1
size: -
CDR3: CASSPESGQGETQYF
DNA: TGCGCCAGCAGCCCAGAATCGGGACAGGGGGAGACCCAGTACTTC

J: TRBJ2-7
D: -
V: TRBV12-3/TRBV12-4
size: -
CDR3: CASSWGGAYEQYF
DNA: TGTGCCAGCAGTTGGGGTGGCGCCTACGAGCAGTACTTC

J: TRBJ2-1
D: TRBD2
V: TRBV3-1/TRBV3-2
size: -
CDR3: CASSQDRTSGRRYNEQFF
DNA: TGTGCCAGCAGCCAAGATCGGACTAGCGGGAGGCGTTACAATGAGCAGTTCTTC

J: TRBJ2-1
D: -
V: TRBV27
size: once
CDR3: CASSLFGSEQFF
DNA: TGTGCCAGCAGTTTATTTGGGAGCGAGCAGTTCTTC

J: TRBJ1-4
D: -
V: TRBV5-5
size: -
CDR3: CASSLVGNEKLFF
DNA: TGTGCCAGCAGCTTGGTCGGTAATGAAAAACTGTTTTTT

J: TRBJ1-6
D: -
V: TRBV3-1/TRBV3-2
size: few
CDR3: CASSQVGGGPLHF
DNA: TGTGCCAGCAGCCAAGTAGGCGGTGGCCCCCTCCACTTT

J: TRBJ2-5
D: -
V: TRBV5-1
size: once
CDR3: CASSLEAGGETQYF
DNA: TGCGCCAGCAGCTTGGAGGCAGGCGGGGAGACCCAGTACTTC

J: TRBJ1-1
D: -
V: TRBV7-9
size: few
CDR3: CASSRGQYLTEAFF
DNA: TGTGCCAGCAGCCGTGGACAGTACCTCACTGAAGCTTTCTTT

J: TRBJ1-5
D: -
V: TRBV25-1
size: once
CDR3: CASSTSTGVPQHF
DNA: TGTGCCAGCAGTACCTCGACGGGGGTGCCCCAGCATTTT

J: TRBJ1-1
D: -
V: TRBV6-2/TRBV6-3
size: -
CDR3: CASSEYRDGDTEAFF
DNA: TGTGCCAGCAGTGAGTACAGGGATGGAGACACTGAAGCTTTCTTT

J: TRBJ1-5
D: TRBD1
V: TRBV19
size: once
CDR3: CASSAGQADQPQHF
DNA: TGTGCCAGTAGTGCAGGACAGGCCGATCAGCCCCAGCATTTT

J: TRBJ2-1
D: TRBD1
V: TRBV9
size: -
CDR3: CASSIGQGNYPPYYNEQFF
DNA: TGTGCCAGCAGCATCGGACAGGGGAATTATCCCCCCTACTACAATGAGCAGTTCTTC

J: TRBJ2-1
D: TRBD2
V: TRBV6-5
size: -
CDR3: CASSYSTSGRDNEQFF
DNA: TGTGCCAGCAGTTACTCGACTAGCGGGAGGGACAATGAGCAGTTCTTC

J: TRBJ2-5
D: -
V: TRBV30
size: -
CDR3: CAWSRSVTYQETQYF
DNA: TGTGCCTGGAGTAGGTCGGTCACCTACCAAGAGACCCAGTACTTC

J: TRBJ2-1
D: -
V: TRBV6-5
size: few
CDR3: CASAMGLANMFF
DNA: TGTGCCAGCGCAATGGGGCTAGCGAACATGTTCTTC

J: TRBJ2-7
D: -
V: TRBV3-1/TRBV3-2
size: -
CDR3: CASSQVQGSYEQYF
DNA: TGTGCCAGCAGCCAAGTACAGGGTAGCTACGAGCAGTACTTC

J: TRBJ2-2
D: -
V: TRBV3-1/TRBV3-2
size: -
CDR3: CASSPDSTGELFF
DNA: TGTGCCAGCAGCCCAGACTCGACCGGGGAGCTGTTTTTT